The 32 T cell receptor beta chains below all came from one sample that was sequenced in a study of T-cell memory formation after mild COVID-19. TCRdb reprocessed the 5' RACE reads via MiXCR and lists one record per CDR3 protein. The sample includes around 500,000 distinct CDR3 sequences, about 20% seen only once; the top ten take over 9%. What was sequenced was PBMCs or a T cell subset sorted from them (not recorded which). The source of these receptors is an adult woman who had mild COVID-19 (a few samples of this study predate the infection). Cell type and time point are not known.

Only a few counts were recorded for this clonotype. The CDR3 DNA reads TGCGCCAGCAGCTTCGGACAGGGGGCAGGCTACACCTTC. This gives the protein CASSFGQGAGYTF. The chain joins TRBV5-1 to TRBJ1-2; TRBD1 agrees at 11 bases. Germline V gene data show CDR1 as SGHRS and CDR2 as YFSETQ. Trimming took 2 bases from V and 8 from J; bases not matched to a gene: 2. The CDR3 has 13 amino acids.

This rearrangement joins TRBV10-2 to TRBJ2-3, with TRBD1 matching 9 bases. The CDR3 covers 16 residues. Trimming took 5 bases from V and 4 from J; bases not matched to a gene: 10. Looked up from germline, CDR1 is WSHSY and CDR2 is SAAADI. CDR3 amino acids: CASSRQGELRADTQYF. DNA for the CDR3: TGCGCCAGCAGTAGACAGGGGGAGCTCCGGGCAGATACGCAGTATTTT.

This clonotype was seen only a few times. The V gene is TRBV7-2, the J gene TRBJ2-7; a weak D match, TRBD2 (5 bases). V lost 4 bases, J lost 1 base, and 14 bases lay in between. The length of the CDR3 is 15 residues. Per germline, CDR1 SGHTA and CDR2 FQGNSA. As DNA, the CDR3 is TGTGCCAGCAGCTCTAGCCCAGTGGGATCCTACGAGCAGTACTTC. This gives the protein CASSSSPVGSYEQYF. Supplemented by reference TRBV7-2 and TRBJ2-7, the full variable domain reads GAGVSQSPSNKVTEKGKDVELRCDPISGHTALYWYRQSLGQGLEFLIYFQGNSAPDKSGLPSDRFSAERTGGSVSTLTIQRTQQEDSAVYLCASSSSPVGSYEQYFGPGTRLTVT.

This clonotype came up a few times. V gene TRBV7-2 combines with J gene TRBJ2-3; tentatively, D is TRBD1 or TRBD2 (5 bases each). The germline V gene encodes CDR1 SGHTA and CDR2 FQGNSA. CDR3 length: 16 residues. V was shortened by 1 base and J by 8 bases, with 19 bases between the two germline ends. The CDR3 here is CASSLGLGTGTITQYF. As DNA, the CDR3 is TGTGCCAGCAGCTTAGGACTCGGGACCGGGACCATTACGCAGTATTTT.

This clonotype was found a few times. V is TRBV7-9 and J is TRBJ1-1; D gene uncertain. From germline, CDR1 is SEHNR and CDR2 FQNEAQ (reference sequence). V lost 11 bases and J lost 4, with 8 bases in between. This CDR3 has 10 residues. The CDR3 DNA sequence: TGTGCCTCGGCAGTCACTGAAGCTTTCTTT. Its protein product is CASAVTEAFF.

The V and J genes are TRBV6-1 and TRBJ2-2, with D unclear. This CDR3 has 14 residues. Trimming stripped 2 bases from V and 3 bases from J, with 7 bases between. Germline V lookup: CDR1 MNHNS, CDR2 SASEGT. The CDR3 protein is CASSESTYTGELFF. The CDR3 DNA is TGTGCCAGCAGTGAATCAACCTACACCGGGGAGCTGTTTTTT.

This clonotype was detected ten times or more. V usage is TRBV5-1 and J usage is TRBJ1-5; TRBD1 is a possible D gene (5 bases). From germline, CDR1 is SGHRS and CDR2 YFSETQ. Trimming removed 2 bases from V and 0 bases from J, with 12 bases in between. CDR3 length: 16 residues. The CDR3 sequence is CASSFPGSYSNQPQHF. CDR3 bases: TGCGCCAGCAGCTTCCCAGGGAGCTATAGCAATCAGCCCCAGCATTTT.

This clonotype was found a few times. The V call is TRBV3-1, the J call TRBJ2-7, with 12 bases fitting TRBD2. Looked up from germline, CDR1 is LGHDT and CDR2 is YNNKEL (reference sequence). J gave up 2 bases and V 5 bases, and 4 bases lay outside the gene matches. The CDR3 has 15 amino acids. The DNA for the CDR3 is TGTGCCAGCAGCGAGGGACTAGCGGGCACCTACGAGCAGTACTTC. It codes for CASSEGLAGTYEQYF.

This clonotype occurred a few times. This chain's CDR3 is CASMRTGANTGELFF. The CDR3 DNA reads TGTGCCAGCATGAGGACAGGGGCGAACACCGGGGAGCTGTTTTTT. V gene TRBV9 combines with J gene TRBJ2-2; 9 positions match TRBD1. Germline assignment: CDR1 SGDLS and CDR2 YYNGEE. The V gene end was trimmed by 6 bases and the J gene end by 0 bases; junction bases not matched to a gene: 3. There are 15 residues in the CDR3.

The chain joins TRBV24-1 to TRBJ2-5; 11 bases agree with TRBD2. V shed 10 bases and J 7 bases; nucleotides not matched to a gene: 1. Germline V CDR1 and CDR2: KGHDR, SFDVKD. This CDR3 region has 11 residues. The CDR3 region has the DNA TGTGCCACTGGACTAGCGGGGACCCAGTACTTC. Translation gives CATGLAGTQYF.

The J gene is TRBJ2-7, the V gene TRBV7-8, with D tentatively TRBD2 (6 bases). Germline CDR1 and CDR2: SGHVS and FQNEAQ. The CDR3 sequence is 16 residues long. Trimming stripped 5 bases from V and 0 bases from J, with 17 bases between. CDR3 sequence: CASSPVGEGGSYEQYF. CDR3 nucleotide sequence: TGTGCCAGCAGCCCCGTCGGCGAGGGAGGCTCCTACGAGCAGTACTTC.

The rearrangement joins TRBV19 to TRBJ2-2; 10 bases match TRBD2. J gave up 6 bases and V 4 bases, and 11 bases lay outside the gene matches. The CDR3 consists of 17 residues. CDR1 LNHDA and CDR2 SQIVND come from the germline V gene (reference sequence). This CDR3 reads CASSTLGTSETPGELFF. The CDR3 nucleotides read TGTGCCAGTAGTACCTTAGGGACTAGCGAAACCCCCGGGGAGCTGTTTTTT.

This clonotype has just a few counts. This rearrangement joins TRBV7-9 to TRBJ1-2; no reliable D call. V was trimmed by 6 bases and J by 4 bases, leaving 9 bases between them. The CDR3 is 12 residues long. Germline CDR1 SEHNR, CDR2 FQNEAQ (reference sequence). The CDR3 DNA reads TGTGCCAGCAGATATAGTCCCTATGGCTACACCTTC. Protein sequence: CASRYSPYGYTF.

The V call is TRBV7-8, the J call TRBJ2-5; D perhaps matches TRBD1 (5 bases). This CDR3 comprises 15 residues. V dropped 2 bases and J dropped 1 base, with 11 bases sitting between them. CDR1 is SGHVS, CDR2 FQNEAQ, per germline. CDR3: CASSLRRDSQETQYF. CDR3 nucleotides: TGTGCCAGCAGCTTAAGGCGAGACAGCCAAGAGACCCAGTACTTC.

There are a few counts of this clonotype. V and J are TRBV7-9 and TRBJ2-5; D perhaps matches TRBD2 (6 bases). Looked up from germline, CDR1 is SEHNR and CDR2 is FQNEAQ (reference sequence). V lost 3 bases, J lost 5 bases, and 13 bases lay in between. The CDR3 is 14 amino acids. The CDR3 is CASSFRLGLETQYF. The CDR3 DNA follows: TGTGCCAGCAGCTTTCGACTAGGTTTGGAGACCCAGTACTTC.

This clonotype was seen a few times. The chain joins TRBV5-1 to TRBJ2-1, with D perhaps TRBD2 (5 bases). The CDR3 length is 15 residues. The V and J ends lost 0 bases and 3 bases respectively, with 10 bases between them. Looked up from germline, CDR1 is SGHRS and CDR2 is YFSETQ. The CDR3 sequence is CASSLAGYHYNEQFF. CDR3 in DNA: TGCGCCAGCAGCTTGGCGGGGTATCACTACAATGAGCAGTTCTTC.

V is TRBV4-1 and J is TRBJ2-7; D assignment may be TRBD1 or TRBD2 (5 bases each). The V gene's germline CDR1 is MGHRA and CDR2 YSYEKL. V lost 0 bases and J lost 3, with 15 bases in between. There are 16 residues in the CDR3. The chain's CDR3 is CASSQDPGAPNYEQYF. The CDR3 nucleotides read TGCGCCAGCAGCCAAGACCCCGGGGCCCCCAACTACGAGCAGTACTTC.

This clonotype appeared a few times. The rearrangement joins TRBV20-1 to TRBJ2-3; TRBD1 matches 9 bases. This CDR3 is 14 amino acids long. V gave up 7 bases and J gave up 2 bases; unmatched junction bases: 7. Germline CDR1 and CDR2: DFQATT and SNEGSKA (reference sequence). CDR3 in amino acids: CSGTGGATTDTQYF. As DNA, the CDR3 is TGCAGTGGAACAGGGGGCGCGACCACAGATACGCAGTATTTT.

V usage is TRBV5-1 and J usage is TRBJ2-7, with D perhaps given as TRBD1 or TRBD2 (5 bases each). V dropped 4 bases and J dropped 1 base, with 18 bases sitting between them. The germline CDR1 and CDR2 sequences are SGHRS and YFSETQ. This CDR3 contains 16 residues. This CDR3 is CASSLTGTGFSYEQYF. The DNA for the CDR3 is TGCGCCAGCAGCCTGACCGGGACGGGGTTTTCCTACGAGCAGTACTTC.

A few counts support this clonotype. The chain carries TRBV6-1 and TRBJ1-1; 10 bases align to TRBD1. Trimming removed 7 bases from V and 8 bases from J; junction bases left unmatched: 13. There are 15 residues in the CDR3. The germline V gene has CDR1 MNHNS and CDR2 SASEGT. The CDR3 is CASTTSGTGEREAFF. The CDR3 bases are TGTGCCAGCACTACGTCCGGGACAGGGGAACGAGAAGCTTTCTTT.

Many counts were recorded for this clonotype. The genes are TRBV19 and TRBJ2-7; D is perhaps TRBD1 (5 bases). Germline CDR1 reads LNHDA; CDR2 reads SQIVND (reference sequence). Between the trimmed V and J ends, which lost 6 bases and 3 bases, there was a span of 12 bases. This CDR3 region has 13 residues. For the CDR3, the DNA is TGTGCCAGTAGCCTCCAGGGCCGCTACGAGCAGTACTTC. Its translation is CASSLQGRYEQYF.

CDR3 amino acids: CASRGVYEQYF. The DNA for the CDR3 is TGCGCCAGCCGGGGGGTCTACGAGCAGTACTTC. The gene calls are TRBV5-1 and TRBJ2-7; TRBD2 matches at 7 bases. Germline CDR1 is SGHRS and CDR2 is YFSETQ. The length of the CDR3 is 11 residues. The junction had 1 base not matched to a gene; V was cut back by 7 bases and J by 3 bases.

The gene calls are TRBV7-9 and TRBJ2-3; D is tentatively TRBD1 or TRBD2 (5 bases each). Germline values: CDR1 SEHNR, CDR2 FQNEAQ (reference sequence). The CDR3 runs to 19 residues. Trimming took off 4 bases at V and 2 bases at J, with 25 bases between the two ends. The CDR3: CASSSTGTVGERDTDTQYF. The CDR3 DNA sequence: TGTGCCAGCAGCTCGACCGGGACCGTAGGCGAACGGGACACAGATACGCAGTATTTT. The full variable domain, its missing parts supplied by reference TRBV7-9 and TRBJ2-3, is DTGVSQNPRHKITKRGQNVTFRCDPISEHNRLYWYRQTLGQGPEFLTYFQNEAQLEKSRLLSDRFSAERPKGSFSTLEIQRTEQGDSAMYLCASSSTGTVGERDTDTQYFGPGTRLTVL.

This clonotype was picked up a small number of times. V and J are TRBV5-1 and TRBJ1-1; the D is unclear. CDR3 size: 11 residues. The ends were cut back, 3 bases at V and 7 bases at J, with 7 bases in the middle. Germline assignment: CDR1 SGHRS and CDR2 YFSETQ. CDR3 protein: CASSSLNEAFF. CDR3 DNA: TGCGCCAGCAGCTCGTTGAATGAAGCTTTCTTT.

The chain joins TRBV29-1 to TRBJ1-1; maybe TRBD1 (6 bases). In germline, CDR1 is SQVTM, CDR2 ANQGSEA. The CDR3 is 14 amino acids. CDR3 loop: CSVRTEPLNTEAFF. Written as DNA, the CDR3 is TGCAGTGTTAGGACAGAACCTTTGAACACTGAAGCTTTCTTT.

This clonotype has only a few counts. The chain employs TRBV20-1 and TRBJ1-5; no clear D. V was shortened by 7 bases and J by 5 bases, with 18 bases between the two germline ends. Looked up from germline, CDR1 is DFQATT and CDR2 is SNEGSKA (reference sequence). The CDR3 loop spans 14 amino acids. CDR3 amino acids: CSVASAIGDQPQHF. CDR3 nucleotides: TGCAGTGTAGCCTCAGCGATCGGGGATCAGCCCCAGCATTTT.

This clonotype showed up many times. This chain joins TRBV5-1 and TRBJ1-2, with 9 bases fitting TRBD1. CDR1 is SGHRS and CDR2 is YFSETQ in the germline V gene. V shed 4 bases and J 3 bases; nucleotides not matched to a gene: 1. This CDR3 comprises 13 residues. The CDR3: CASSRTGDYGYTF. The DNA for the CDR3 is TGCGCCAGCAGCCGGACAGGGGACTATGGCTACACCTTC.

The rearrangement uses TRBV6-5 and TRBJ1-2, with 9 bases lining up with TRBD1. CDR3 length: 16 amino acids. Germline values: CDR1 MNHEY, CDR2 SVGAGI. V was clipped by 0 bases and J by 2 bases; unmatched bases: 4. CDR3 residues: CASSYSGTGLNYGYTF. CDR3 DNA: TGTGCCAGCAGTTACTCGGGGACAGGGTTAAACTATGGCTACACCTTC.

The chain uses TRBV12-3 or TRBV12-4 and TRBJ1-5, with D hard to call. V lost 7 bases and J lost 6, with 10 bases in between. CDR3 length equals 12 residues. The CDR3, as DNA: TGTGCCAGCACCACCTCGGGTCAGCCCCAGCATTTT. Its protein product is CASTTSGQPQHF.

The gene calls are TRBV6-2 or TRBV6-3 and TRBJ1-2; no firm D call. V shed 2 bases and J shed 4 bases, with 11 bases lying between them. CDR3 size: 14 residues. Germline-derived CDR1 and CDR2 are MNHEY and SVGEGT. The CDR3 loop is CASSYNPPSYGYTF. The CDR3 nucleotides read TGTGCCAGCAGTTACAACCCCCCCTCCTATGGCTACACCTTC.

Here the CDR3 reads CASSLSSGGRTEAFF. The CDR3 DNA reads as TGCGCCAGCAGCTTGAGTTCAGGGGGGAGGACTGAAGCTTTCTTT. V usage is TRBV5-1 and J usage is TRBJ1-1; 7 bases match TRBD1. The CDR3 loop spans 15 amino acids. CDR1 and CDR2 (germline): SGHRS, YFSETQ. Trimming removed 1 base from V and 5 bases from J; junction bases left unmatched: 8.

This clonotype was picked up many times. The germline gene is not matched at one end of the junction; a read error may be the cause. The V and J genes are TRBV12-3 or TRBV12-4 and TRBJ1-5; 7 bases agree with TRBD1. CDR3 length equals 15 residues. CDR3: CASSLGTVSNQPQHF. CDR3 DNA: TGTGCCAGCAGCTTAGGGACAGTTAGCAATCAGCCCCAGCATTTT.